The 20 T cell receptor beta chains below come from one sample, sequenced in a study of T cell clonality in common variable immunodeficiency. Repertoires were generated with immunoSEQ multiplex PCR, while TCRdb's copy carries only in-frame clones and drops some. The counts give roughly 38,000 clones, none of them seen only once; 2.5% to 3% is held by the top ten. The sequencing input was peripheral blood mononuclear cells. Source of these receptors: a person aged 18 to 70 in good health.

This clone was counted ten times or more. The DNA ends 3 residues before the CDR3 does, and the rest of the CDR3 is filled in from the germline J gene. V is TRBV20-1 and J is TRBJ1-6, with TRBD1 identical over 11 bases. CDR1 DFQATT and CDR2 SNEGSKA come from the germline V gene (reference sequence). The CDR3 totals 17 residues. J was trimmed by 1 base and V by 3 bases; bases with no gene match: 5. Partial CDR3 DNA: TGCAGTGCTAGGGGACAGGGGGGAACGTCCTATAATTCACCC. Translated: CSARGQGGTSYNSP. In full, the CDR3 is CSARGQGGTSYNSPLHF.

This clone was seen many times. The sequence runs out 3 residues before the end of the CDR3; the remainder is reconstructed from the germline J gene. V usage is TRBV5-4 and J usage is TRBJ1-1; no reliable D call. In germline, CDR1 is SGHNT, CDR2 YYREEE (reference sequence). The CDR3 has 15 amino acids. Trimming shortened V by 1 base and J by 7 bases, and 17 bases separated the two germline ends. CDR3 DNA, as far as it was read: TGTGCCAGCAGCTTGAGGTGGAAGGGCGTCGTTGAA. Protein sequence: CASSLRWKGVVE. Given in full, the CDR3 is CASSLRWKGVVEAFF.

This clone has a count of ten or more. The read terminates 3 residues ahead of where the CDR3 ends, so the germline J gene completes it. The chain has TRBV2 and TRBJ2-1; 7 bases line up with TRBD1. This CDR3 spans 15 amino acids. The germline gives CDR1 SNHLY, CDR2 FYNNEI. V was clipped by 2 bases and J by 3 bases; unmatched bases: 4. Incomplete CDR3 DNA: TGTGCCAGCAGTGAAATTCCAGGGGGCTACAATGAG. This codes for CASSEIPGGYNE. The full CDR3 reads CASSEIPGGYNEQFF. Together with reference TRBV2 and TRBJ2-1, the CDR3 gives the full variable domain: EPEVTQTPSHQVTQMGQEVILRCVPISNHLYFYWYRQILGQKVEFLVSFYNNEISEKSEIFDDQFSVERPDGSNFTLKIRSTKLEDSAMYFCASSEIPGGYNEQFFGPGTRLTVL.

CDR3 residues: CASSSRGTRGKLFF. The covered CDR3 bases are TGTGCCAGCAGCTCCCGTGGAACCCGGGGAAAA. The genes are TRBV7-9 and TRBJ1-4, with D uncertain. The CDR3 end lies 3 residues beyond the end of the read and is filled in from the germline J gene. There are 14 residues in the CDR3. Trimming removed 4 bases at V and 10 bases at J, with 16 bases between. Germline V lookup: CDR1 SEHNR, CDR2 FQNEAQ (reference sequence).

This clone appeared many times. With the read ending 3 residues before the CDR3 end, the germline J gene is used to fill in that end. The V gene is TRBV7-9, the J gene TRBJ2-4; D is unclear. The V gene's germline CDR1 is SEHNR and CDR2 FQNEAQ (reference sequence). V lost 5 bases and J lost 7, with 12 bases in between. There are 13 residues in the CDR3. Here the CDR3 reads CASSIHSMNIQYF. The sequenced CDR3 bases are TGTGCCAGCAGCATCCACAGCATGAACATT.

With regard to this clone: The CDR3 extends 3 residues past the end of the read, so its final part is completed from the germline J gene. The chain employs TRBV19 and TRBJ1-1; D remains ambiguous. CDR3 length: 15 amino acids. Trimming cost V 3 bases and J 6 bases, with 17 bases left between them. From germline, CDR1 is LNHDA and CDR2 SQIVND (reference sequence). The CDR3 DNA, read in part, is TGTGCCAGTAGTATGCGGGCGGGTTCGGGTGCTGAA. Protein: CASSMRAGSGAE. The whole CDR3 is CASSMRAGSGAEAFF.

This clone was seen only a few times. CDR3 sequence: CARRRCGAVETQYF. The sequenced part of the CDR3 DNA is TGTGCCAGAAGACGTTGCGGAGCGGTGGAGACC. This chain connects TRBV5-3 to TRBJ2-5; possible D gene TRBD2, 5 bases. Coverage ceases 3 residues before the CDR3 finishes, and the germline J gene fills in the end. TRBV5-3 is designated an ORF whose function remains uncertain. The CDR3 has 14 amino acids. The V and J ends lost 5 bases and 5 bases respectively, with 16 bases between them.

This clone showed up just a few times. The sequence runs out 3 residues before the end of the CDR3; the remainder is reconstructed from the germline J gene. V and J are TRBV2 and TRBJ1-5; tentative D call: TRBD1 (5 bases). The CDR3 is made up of 14 amino acids. V was shortened by 5 bases and J by 4 bases, with 12 bases between the two germline ends. CDR1 and CDR2 from the germline V gene are SNHLY and FYNNEI. The covered CDR3 bases are TGTGCCAGCAGTTTAGGGCCAGGGAATCAGCCC. This translates into CASSLGPGNQP. The full CDR3 protein is CASSLGPGNQPQHF.

This clone was counted ten times or more. With the read ending 3 residues before the CDR3 end, the germline J gene is used to fill in that end. The chain joins TRBV7-9 to TRBJ2-2, with D unresolved. The CDR3 length is 13 residues. Deletions cut 1 base from V and 7 bases from J, with 7 bases between. Germline V gene sequence: CDR1 SEHNR, CDR2 FQNEAQ (reference sequence). The CDR3: CASSLVLGGELFF. The DNA read from the CDR3 is TGTGCCAGCAGCTTAGTCCTCGGCGGGGAG.

This clone came up many times. The CDR3 goes on 3 residues after the read ends, and that part is filled in from the germline J gene. V gene TRBV29-1 combines with J gene TRBJ2-5, with D tentatively TRBD1 (5 bases). Trimming took 7 bases from V and 5 from J, leaving 20 bases between them. This CDR3 spans 14 amino acids. The germline gives CDR1 SQVTM, CDR2 ANQGSEA. The part of the CDR3 DNA that was read is TGCAGCGGTAGGACACCTTACGGTTGGGAGACC. This sequence encodes CSGRTPYGWET. The CDR3 in full is CSGRTPYGWETQYF.

With respect to this clone: The read ends 3 residues before the CDR3 terminus; that terminus is restored from the germline J gene. The V and J genes are TRBV7-3 and TRBJ1-2, with D unresolved. The CDR3 spans 14 residues. The germline gives CDR1 SGHTA, CDR2 FQGTGA. The CDR3 region is CASSSTSGTDTYTF. Incomplete CDR3 DNA: TGTGCCAGCAGCTCGACTAGCGGCACAGATACC.

Of note for this clone: The read terminates 3 residues ahead of where the CDR3 ends, so the germline J gene completes it. This chain links TRBV10-3 with TRBJ2-7; D might be TRBD2 (6 bases). Between the trimmed V and J ends, which lost 2 bases and 6 bases, there was a span of 29 bases. CDR1 and CDR2 (germline): ENHRY, SYGVKD. The CDR3 is made up of 19 amino acids. The sequenced CDR3 bases are TGTGCCATCAGTGAGGCAGTAGTGGCGGGGCAATCTTCCCGGACCGAG. It yields the protein CAISEAVVAGQSSRTE. From start to end, the CDR3 is CAISEAVVAGQSSRTEQYF.

This clone occurred many times. The CDR3 extends 3 residues past the end of the read, so its final part is completed from the germline J gene. The chain uses TRBV20-1 and TRBJ1-5; D gene uncertain. This CDR3 is built from 14 residues. The V end was cut by 3 bases, the J end by 3 bases, with 12 bases between. Per the germline V gene, CDR1 is DFQATT and CDR2 is SNEGSKA (reference sequence). The CDR3 loop is CSARWPDPNQPQHF. The sequenced CDR3 bases are TGCAGTGCTAGGTGGCCCGATCCCAATCAGCCC.

This clone was counted many times. Read coverage stops 3 residues before the CDR3 terminus; the germline J gene supplies the remainder. The V and J genes are TRBV28 and TRBJ2-1, with D hard to call. Trimming took 7 bases from V and 5 from J, leaving 3 bases between them. The CDR3 is made up of 10 amino acids. Germline loops: CDR1 MDHEN, CDR2 SYDVKM. CDR3 region: CASKDNEQFF. Incomplete CDR3 DNA: TGTGCCAGCAAGGACAATGAG.

This clone was found a few times. Sequencing ends 3 residues short of the CDR3 end; the germline J gene provides the rest. The rearrangement links TRBV2 to TRBJ2-5; D not certain. V was clipped by 6 bases and J by 2 bases, with 7 bases between them. The length of the CDR3 is 12 residues. Germline V lookup: CDR1 SNHLY, CDR2 FYNNEI. The CDR3 loop reads CASSLVQETQYF. The CDR3 bases that were read are TGTGCCAGCAGCCTAGTTCAAGAGACC. The full variable domain, its missing parts supplied by reference TRBV2 and TRBJ2-5, is EPEVTQTPSHQVTQMGQEVILRCVPISNHLYFYWYRQILGQKVEFLVSFYNNEISEKSEIFDDQFSVERPDGSNFTLKIRSTKLEDSAMYFCASSLVQETQYFGPGTRLLVL.

This clone has at least ten counts. The CDR3 protein is CSAFIRNTRFNPGYTF. CDR3 DNA, as far as it was read: TGCAGTGCTTTTATCAGAAATACGAGGTTTAATCCTGGC. J is TRBJ1-2 and V is TRBV20-1; D is undetermined. The sequenced fragment ends 3 residues before the CDR3 boundary, so the rest is inferred from the germline J gene. With 5 bases removed from V and 7 bases from J, the gap between germline ends came to 26 bases. Germline V lookup: CDR1 DFQATT, CDR2 SNEGSKA (reference sequence). This CDR3 is 16 amino acids long.

This clone was recorded many times. The read stops 3 residues short of the end of the CDR3; the missing end is completed from the germline J gene. This chain links TRBV7-9 with TRBJ1-2; D unresolved. This CDR3 region has 13 residues. Germline V gene data show CDR1 as SEHNR and CDR2 as FQNEAQ (reference sequence). Trimming cost V 4 bases and J 4 bases, with 10 bases left between them. This chain's CDR3 is CASSSGDSYGYTF. CDR3 bases read: TGTGCCAGCAGCTCCGGGGATTCCTATGGC. Based on the CDR3 plus reference TRBV7-9 and TRBJ1-2, the full variable domain is DTGVSQNPRHKITKRGQNVTFRCDPISEHNRLYWYRQTLGQGPEFLTYFQNEAQLEKSRLLSDRFSAERPKGSFSTLEIQRTEQGDSAMYLCASSSGDSYGYTFGSGTRLTVV.

This clone came up many times. The read ends 3 residues shy of where the CDR3 ends; the end is completed using the germline J gene. This chain links TRBV5-1 with TRBJ2-1; possible D gene TRBD2, 6 bases. This CDR3 contains 15 residues. Looked up from germline, CDR1 is SGHRS and CDR2 is YFSETQ. V lost 0 bases and J lost 8, with 15 bases in between. CDR3 sequence: CASSLAGREYDEQFF. The part of the CDR3 DNA that was read is TGCGCCAGCAGCTTGGCCGGGCGGGAATACGATGAG.

This clone was detected many times. The CDR3 is cut off 3 residues early in the read; its end comes from the germline J gene. The gene calls are TRBV13 and TRBJ2-2; possibly TRBD2 for D (7 bases). Germline CDR1 PRHDT, CDR2 FYEKMQ (reference sequence). The CDR3 loop spans 17 amino acids. V was cut by 5 bases and J by 4 bases, with 20 bases left in between. Here the CDR3 reads CASSRRGGGVSTGELFF. CDR3 DNA (partial): TGTGCCAGCAGCCGCCGAGGAGGGGGGGTTAGCACCGGGGAG.

Ten or more counts support this clone. The read is 3 residues too short to cover the CDR3 end, so that end is filled in from the germline J gene. The chain employs TRBV12-3 or TRBV12-4 and TRBJ2-3; TRBD2 agrees at 8 bases. Trimming cost V 6 bases and J 4 bases; bases outside gene matches: 15. The CDR3 has 17 amino acids. The CDR3 sequence: CASSRKRPSGSADTQYF. CDR3 DNA, as far as it was read: TGTGCCAGCAGCCGAAAACGGCCTAGCGGGTCCGCAGATACG.